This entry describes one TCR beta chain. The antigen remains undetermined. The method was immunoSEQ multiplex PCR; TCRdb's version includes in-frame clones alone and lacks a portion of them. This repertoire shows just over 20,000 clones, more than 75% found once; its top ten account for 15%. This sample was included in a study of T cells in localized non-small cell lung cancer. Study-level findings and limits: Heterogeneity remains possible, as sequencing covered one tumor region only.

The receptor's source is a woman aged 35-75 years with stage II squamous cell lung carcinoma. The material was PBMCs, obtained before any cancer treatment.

The CDR3 region has the DNA TGTGCCAGCAGCCTACAGGGTTGGGAGACCCAGTACTTC. Translating it yields CASSLQGWETQYF. V and J are TRBV11-2 and TRBJ2-5, with D tentatively TRBD1 (6 bases). The germline CDR1 and CDR2 sequences are SGHAT and FQNNGV. CDR3 length: 13 residues. V lost 5 bases to trimming and J lost 5 bases, with 12 bases between them. Supplemented by reference TRBV11-2 and TRBJ2-5, the full variable domain reads EAGVAQSPRYKIIEKRQSVAFWCNPISGHATLYWYQQILGQGPKLLIQFQNNGVVDDSQLPKDRFSAERLKGVDSTLKIQPAKLEDSAVYLCASSLQGWETQYFGPGTRLLVL.